One sample yielded the 21 T cell receptor beta chains listed below, sequenced in a study of technical replicates of blood from a handful of donors. The protocol was immunoSEQ multiplex PCR, while the TCRdb copy is restricted to in-frame clones and leaves out a portion. The sample carries about 14,000 clones, about 80% recorded once. Sequencing was carried out using PBMCs. These receptors all come from a human donor in good health.

The V gene is TRBV28, the J gene TRBJ1-5; 9 nucleotides line up with TRBD1. Germline lookup yields CDR1 MDHEN and CDR2 SYDVKM. CDR3 length: 13 amino acids. J gave up 7 bases and V 6 bases, and 4 bases lay outside the gene matches. CDR3 sequence reads: CASRGQGGQPQHF. DNA of the CDR3: TGTGCCAGCAGGGGACAGGGTGGGCAGCCCCAGCATTTT.

The V and J genes are TRBV7-2 and TRBJ2-1, with 8 bases aligning to TRBD1. With V trimmed by 2 bases and J by 7 bases, 7 bases remained unmatched. In germline, CDR1 is SGHTA, CDR2 FQGNSA. This CDR3 region has 15 residues. The CDR3 reads CASSLPSGGANEQFF. CDR3 coding DNA: TGTGCCAGCAGCTTACCATCAGGGGGCGCAAATGAGCAGTTCTTC. The whole variable domain, remainder taken from reference TRBV7-2 and TRBJ2-1, is GAGVSQSPSNKVTEKGKDVELRCDPISGHTALYWYRQSLGQGLEFLIYFQGNSAPDKSGLPSDRFSAERTGGSVSTLTIQRTQQEDSAVYLCASSLPSGGANEQFFGPGTRLTVL.

The chain uses TRBV5-5 and TRBJ2-7, with D maybe TRBD1 (5 bases). Germline lookup yields CDR1 SGHKS and CDR2 YYEKEE (reference sequence). The CDR3 covers 13 residues. V was trimmed by 4 bases and J by 6 bases, leaving 14 bases between them. The CDR3 nucleotides read TGTGCCAGCAGCCCCCCCTCAGGGTCCGAGCAGTACTTC. This codes for CASSPPSGSEQYF. The whole variable domain, filled in from reference TRBV5-5 and TRBJ2-7, reads DAGVTQSPTHLIKTRGQQVTLRCSPISGHKSVSWYQQVLGQGPQFIFQYYEKEERGRGNFPDRFSARQFPNYSSELNVNALLLGDSALYLCASSPPSGSEQYFGPGTRLTVT.

J is TRBJ2-3 and V is TRBV6-1, with 8 bases identical to TRBD2. Germline V gene sequence: CDR1 MNHNS, CDR2 SASEGT. This CDR3 contains 13 residues. Trimming took 11 bases from V and 2 from J; bases not matched to a gene: 6. The CDR3 sequence: CAGGREDTDTQYF. In DNA, the CDR3 is TGTGCCGGGGGGCGGGAGGACACAGATACGCAGTATTTT.

This chain connects TRBV21-1 to TRBJ2-1; no check of the table's D call, TRBD2, against the DNA was made. TRBV21-1 has pseudogene status. There are 20 residues in the CDR3. CDR3 sequence reads: CASSNGGYGTSGRSYNEQFF. CDR3 sequence (DNA): TGTGCCAGCAGCAATGGGGGATACGGGACTAGCGGTCGATCCTACAATGAGCAGTTCTTC.

The chain is built from TRBV28 and TRBJ2-3, with D perhaps TRBD2 (6 bases). The germline V gene has CDR1 MDHEN and CDR2 SYDVKM. Trimming shortened V by 5 bases and J by 2 bases, and 11 bases separated the two germline ends. There are 14 residues in the CDR3. CDR3: CASSVGGPTDTQYF. In nucleotides, the CDR3 is TGTGCCAGCAGTGTCGGAGGGCCCACAGATACGCAGTATTTT.

The chain links TRBV6-4 to TRBJ2-6, with no clear D. Trimming stripped 0 bases from V and 0 bases from J, with 3 bases between. CDR1 is MRHNA, CDR2 SNTAGT, per germline. There are 15 residues in the CDR3. The CDR3 DNA sequence: TGTGCCAGCAGTGACTCGCGCTCTGGGGCCAACGTCCTGACTTTC. This encodes CASSDSRSGANVLTF.

This clone was seen a single time. V gene TRBV15 combines with J gene TRBJ2-7; 9 bases line up with TRBD2. Unmatched junction bases numbered 11, after V lost 4 bases and J lost 4 bases. This CDR3 spans 16 amino acids. Germline V gene lookup returns CDR1 LNHNV and CDR2 YYDKDF (reference sequence). For the CDR3, the DNA is TGTGCCACCAGCAAGAGCCTTAGCGGGAGTATTTACGAGCAGTACTTC. It translates to CATSKSLSGSIYEQYF.

The J gene is TRBJ1-1, the V gene TRBV5-1; TRBD1 might be the D (5 bases). This CDR3 contains 15 residues. The germline V gene has CDR1 SGHRS and CDR2 YFSETQ. V lost 3 bases to trimming and J lost 1 base, with 13 bases between them. The CDR3 spells CASSSTGGANTEAFF. In DNA, the CDR3 is TGCGCCAGCAGCTCCACGGGAGGGGCGAACACTGAAGCTTTCTTT. Filled out from reference TRBV5-1 and TRBJ1-1, the complete variable domain reads KAGVTQTPRYLIKTRGQQVTLSCSPISGHRSVSWYQQTPGQGLQFLFEYFSETQRNKGNFPGRFSGRQFSNSRSEMNVSTLELGDSALYLCASSSTGGANTEAFFGQGTRLTVV.

The chain employs TRBV27 and TRBJ2-7; D may be TRBD2 (6 bases). V dropped 6 bases and J dropped 5 bases, with 23 bases sitting between them. The length of the CDR3 is 16 residues. Germline CDR1 is MNHEY and CDR2 is SMNVEV (reference sequence). The CDR3 is CASRVEPGLSFNEQYF. The CDR3 DNA is TGTGCCAGCAGAGTCGAACCGGGACTTAGTTTCAACGAGCAGTACTTC.

This chain joins TRBV9 and TRBJ2-5; no firm D call. Trimming shortened V by 2 bases and J by 0 bases, and 8 bases separated the two germline ends. Germline loops: CDR1 SGDLS, CDR2 YYNGEE. There are 14 residues in the CDR3. Written as DNA, the CDR3 is TGTGCCAGCAGCGTCGGTTATTACCAAGAGACCCAGTACTTC. Amino acids: CASSVGYYQETQYF.

The chain joins TRBV11-2 to TRBJ2-1, with D possibly being TRBD2 (5 bases). Germline assignment: CDR1 SGHAT and CDR2 FQNNGV. The CDR3 contains 15 residues. V gave up 0 bases and J gave up 0 bases, with 6 bases separating them. The chain's CDR3 is CASSLEGSSYNEQFF. The CDR3 DNA reads TGTGCCAGCAGCTTAGAGGGGAGCTCCTACAATGAGCAGTTCTTC.

This rearrangement joins TRBV19 to TRBJ2-5; 7 nucleotides agree with TRBD2. The ends lost 5 bases at V and 5 bases at J; junction bases unmatched: 8. Germline assignment: CDR1 LNHDA and CDR2 SQIVND (reference sequence). This CDR3 region has 14 residues. The CDR3 spells CASSPIVGGETQYF. Here the CDR3 DNA reads TGTGCCAGTAGTCCTATTGTCGGGGGGGAGACCCAGTACTTC.

This clone has a single count. The J gene is TRBJ2-7, the V gene TRBV7-2; 9 bases line up with TRBD2. The CDR3 is made up of 19 amino acids. Germline V CDR1 and CDR2: SGHTA, FQGNSA. Losses at the gene ends were 2 bases for V and 2 bases for J; bases not matched to a gene: 16. The CDR3 nucleotides read TGTGCCAGCAGCTTACTGGGACTTGCGGGAGGGCCTAGGACCTACGAGCAGTACTTC. Translation: CASSLLGLAGGPRTYEQYF.

The J gene is TRBJ2-1, the V gene TRBV7-7; TRBD2 agrees at 10 bases. The CDR3 totals 16 residues. Looked up from germline, CDR1 is SSHAT and CDR2 is FNYEAQ (reference sequence). Losses at the gene ends were 4 bases for V and 8 bases for J; bases not matched to a gene: 11. CDR3 loop: CASSSGAAGGPYEQFF. DNA for the CDR3: TGTGCCAGCAGCTCGGGAGCAGCGGGAGGGCCTTATGAGCAGTTCTTC.

V gene TRBV28 combines with J gene TRBJ1-1; D gene unclear. V lost 7 bases and J 10 bases, leaving 22 bases between the germline ends. From germline, CDR1 is MDHEN and CDR2 SYDVKM. The CDR3 runs to 14 residues. The chain's CDR3 is CASTPRGGRVSAFF. The CDR3 region has the DNA TGTGCCAGCACCCCCCGCGGAGGGCGCGTTTCAGCTTTCTTT.

The rearrangement uses TRBV9 and TRBJ1-1; D is undetermined. Germline CDR1 SGDLS, CDR2 YYNGEE. V was pared by 0 bases and J by 2 bases, with 11 bases between. This CDR3 has 15 residues. As DNA, the CDR3 is TGTGCCAGCAGCGTAGGGGTGGGCAGCAACACTGAAGCTTTCTTT. Translating gives CASSVGVGSNTEAFF.

V usage is TRBV10-2 and J usage is TRBJ2-7; 8 nucleotides agree with TRBD2. The CDR3 is 11 residues long. Trimming at V came to 10 bases and at J to 6 bases, leaving 5 bases not matched to a gene. The germline V gene has CDR1 WSHSY and CDR2 SAAADI. CDR3 bases: TGCGCCACTGGGACTAGTGTCGAGCAGTACTTC. Its protein is CATGTSVEQYF.

This chain links TRBV18 with TRBJ1-1, with 8 bases matching TRBD1. The V and J ends lost 6 bases and 3 bases, in that order; junction bases with no gene match: 9. The CDR3 has 15 amino acids. Germline V CDR1 and CDR2: KGHSH, LQKENI. The CDR3 DNA follows: TGTGCCAGCTCTCTGGGACAGGTGGTGGACACTGAAGCTTTCTTT. This sequence encodes CASSLGQVVDTEAFF.

V and J are TRBV2 and TRBJ2-5; TRBD1 agrees at 7 bases. Germline CDR1 is SNHLY and CDR2 is FYNNEI. The V segment lost 4 bases and the J segment 9 bases; nucleotides outside the gene matches: 8. This CDR3 has 13 residues. DNA for the CDR3: TGTGCCAGCAGTGGGGACAGCCCCGGGTCCCAGTACTTC. It is translated as CASSGDSPGSQYF.

This clone was observed once. V gene TRBV7-3 combines with J gene TRBJ2-5, with TRBD2 matching over 7 bases. CDR3 length: 15 residues. CDR1 SGHTA and CDR2 FQGTGA come from the germline V gene. Trimming cost V 4 bases and J 1 base; bases outside gene matches: 6. The DNA of the CDR3 is TGTGCCAGCAGCTCAGGCGCGGGAGCCCAAGAGACCCAGTACTTC. It yields the protein CASSSGAGAQETQYF.